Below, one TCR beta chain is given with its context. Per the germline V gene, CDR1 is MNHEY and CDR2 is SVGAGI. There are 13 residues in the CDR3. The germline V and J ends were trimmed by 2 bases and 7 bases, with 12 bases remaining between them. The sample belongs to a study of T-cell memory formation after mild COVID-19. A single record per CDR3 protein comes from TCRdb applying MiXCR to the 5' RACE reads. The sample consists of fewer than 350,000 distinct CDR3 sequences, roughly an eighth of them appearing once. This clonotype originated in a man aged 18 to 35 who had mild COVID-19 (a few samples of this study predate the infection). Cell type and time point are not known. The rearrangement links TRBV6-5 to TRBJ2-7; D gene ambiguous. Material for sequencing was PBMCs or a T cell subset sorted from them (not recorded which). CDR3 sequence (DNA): TGTGCCAGCAGTTACGCCTACATAGGGGAGCAGTACTTC. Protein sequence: CASSYAYIGEQYF.